Given below is one T cell receptor beta chain in context. Its specific antigen is unknown. One base away there is no much larger clone; base qualities are not given. Using the deep immunoSEQ assay, multiplex PCR amplified TCR CDR3 regions from genomic DNA. Genomic DNA extracted from each cell subset was distributed evenly over all wells of several immunoSEQ 96-well plates, and each plate served as one replicate. For sorted subsets, each replicate PCR was loaded with around 200 ng genomic DNA, equivalent to approximately 33,000 T cell genomes. Purified libraries were quantified with a Qubit 3.0 fluorometer, sized on a Bioanalyzer 2100, and re-quantified with the KAPA Library Quantification kit. Each immunoSEQ 96-well plate was sequenced on its own single-read 150-cycle Illumina NextSeq 550 flow cell. In the original analysis: Because only junctional sequences without quality scores were contained in the immunoSEQ output, filtering matching that applied to full-length reads could not be performed. To assign V/J genes and CDR3, sequences were annotated against IMGT germline references using PyIR, a Python wrapper for IgBLAST v1.9. Reads were removed for weak V/J assignments (E-value above 1e-6), missing CDR3, stop codons, out-of-frame junctions, or ambiguous translated residues. V3J clonotypes were defined as sequences sharing the same inferred V gene, J gene, and CDR3 amino acid sequence. Percentage overlap between repertoires was calculated by dividing the number of shared unique clonotypes by the size of the smaller repertoire. Richness of each repertoire was evaluated using RTK rarefaction, the Chao1 estimator, and Recon v2.1 estimates of unobserved clonotypes. Generation probabilities were computed with OLGA for all TCRbeta clonotypes obtained by the gDNA method from several donors. This is the immuneACCESS table as TCRdb keeps it, with only in-frame sequences that have V and J called. A part of the clones is gone; compared with another copy, unresolved V genes explain less than half, and the rest is unexplained. V and J calls and clone size follow that table, whereas D and trimming were derived from the DNA. This sample gives about 1.5 million clones in total; about 96% of them show up just once. The ten largest clones take up about 1% of the sample.

The donors were healthy, HIV-negative adults who had no recently reported acute infections or vaccinations. Every donor was a Caucasian adult living in Nashville, Tennessee, USA. CD4+ T cells were enriched by magnetic negative selection; naive cells were then positively selected on CD45RA, and the negative fraction formed the memory subset. After blood collection by leukapheresis, PBMCs were isolated using Ficoll-Histopaque density gradient centrifugation and then cryopreserved in the vapor phase of liquid nitrogen. Purity and quantity of every magnetically sorted T cell population were checked by analytical flow cytometry. Genomic DNA was isolated from every sorted fraction and measured by UV absorbance on a Nanodrop 2000c. Taken from cysteine to phenylalanine, the CDR3 has 18 residues. Only the CDR3 DNA is retained, 54 bases long and in frame from the first base. V is pruned by 6 bases and J by 2 bases, leaving 19 bases of the junction without a gene match. The germline V gene encodes CDR1 SGHKS and CDR2 YYEKEE (reference sequence).

The sample is drawn from a study of shared clonotypes between healthy human individuals (dated by TCRdb to about 2020). For the study in its entirety: A couple of women and a few men aged 18 to 49 years were included in the cohort. For each donor, three plates each were used for CD4 naive and CD4 memory, two plates were used for CD8 naive, and one plate was used for CD8 memory. The study deeply sequenced blood TCR repertoires of five healthy adults to estimate repertoire size and the extent of clonotype sharing between individuals. Libraries were prepared and TCR repertoires were sequenced by different laboratories using diverse techniques, in order to increase sequencing depth and limit assay-specific biases. Between about 0.94 and 8.9 billion PBMCs per donor were obtained by leukapheresis.

Broad study findings and their caveats: Naive subsets generally had larger estimated clonotype richness than memory subsets did. Compared with non-shared clonotypes, the clonotypes found in all four sorted-subset donors had higher generation probabilities. Even with the large sequencing depth, rarefaction of the sorted-subset datasets indicated that sequencing was incomplete. Sampling was restricted to blood, and TCR repertoires in tissue are likely to differ from TCR repertoires in blood. When a few donors were compared, the shared fraction of clonotypes was 5% to 6.5% for naive CD4, approximately 3.3% for naive CD8, more than 2% for memory CD4, and around 0.4% for memory CD8. The genetic and exposure-history diversity represented was limited by the small number of donors. Pairwise subsampling led to the expectation that sequencing depth would affect the degree of clonotype sharing among donors.

This TCR derives from a man in his thirties or forties in good health. Rearrangement joined TRBV5-5 to TRBJ1-2, with TRBD1 identical over 7 junction bases. Material for sequencing was naive CD4+ T cells sorted from blood. The cell subset or site label for this specimen denotes: CD45RA+ positively selected. The CDR3 protein sequence reads: CASIPRLLRTGANYGYTF. The DNA is as follows: TGTGCCAGCATCCCTAGGTTGCTCCGGACAGGCGCGAACTATGGCTACACCTTC.